Presented here are 19 T cell receptor beta chains from one specimen sequenced in a study of regulatory T cells in long-lasting Graves disease. The time point is: persistent/refractory GD, antithyroid drugs over 5 years with positive TRAb. RNA from PBMCs was the source of the TCR library. Arm-PCR of CDR3 regions with iRepertoire HTBI primers generated TCR beta libraries. MiXCR was run by TCRdb on the multiplex PCR reads, yielding one entry per CDR3 protein. Of roughly 400,000 distinct CDR3 sequences listed, approximately 22% are singletons. This specimen was peripheral blood mononuclear cells (PBMCs), taken when the disease was refractory, from a patient treated with antithyroid drugs. The origin of the receptors is a female donor with Graves disease.

The rearrangement links TRBV3-1 to TRBJ2-7, with 8 nucleotides matching TRBD1. The V segment lost 1 base and the J segment 4 bases; nucleotides outside the gene matches: 3. This CDR3 has 14 residues. CDR1 is LGHDT and CDR2 is YNNKEL in the germline V gene (reference sequence). For the CDR3, the DNA is TGTGCCAGCAGCCAAGCAGGGGGCGCGTACGAGCAGTACTTC. It encodes CASSQAGGAYEQYF.

This clonotype was recorded many times. The V and J genes are TRBV10-3 and TRBJ2-7, with 9 bases matching TRBD1. Germline CDR1 reads ENHRY; CDR2 reads SYGVKD. The CDR3 is made up of 12 amino acids. The V and J ends lost 10 bases and 7 bases, in that order; junction bases with no gene match: 8. The CDR3 nucleotides are TGTGCCACCTACACAGGGGGCAATGAGCAGTACTTC. Translation: CATYTGGNEQYF.

This clonotype was found many times. V is TRBV15 and J is TRBJ1-2; D gene ambiguous. V was shortened by 0 bases and J by 8 bases, with 16 bases between the two germline ends. Germline loops: CDR1 LNHNV, CDR2 YYDKDF (reference sequence). This CDR3 comprises 15 residues. In DNA, the CDR3 is TGTGCCACCAGCAGAGAATCGGCAGTTACGTCGGGCTACACCTTC. The encoded protein is CATSRESAVTSGYTF.

This clonotype was picked up a small number of times. The chain recombines TRBV6-2 or TRBV6-3 with TRBJ2-3, with TRBD2 as a possible D gene (5 bases). CDR1 is MNHEY and CDR2 is SVGEGT in the germline V gene. V was shortened by 0 bases and J by 9 bases, with 25 bases between the two germline ends. This CDR3 has 18 amino acids. CDR3 nucleotides: TGTGCCAGCAGTTACTCGATCGAGGGTGGGATGGGTCTTGGGACGCAGTATTTT. Translating gives CASSYSIEGGMGLGTQYF.

The table lists this clonotype with many counts. The chain recombines TRBV27 with TRBJ2-7; TRBD1 aligns across 8 bases. The CDR3 totals 16 residues. The V segment lost 5 bases and the J segment 2 bases; nucleotides outside the gene matches: 11. Germline values: CDR1 MNHEY, CDR2 SMNVEV (reference sequence). The CDR3 protein is CASSPQDRVNTYEQYF. The CDR3 DNA is TGTGCCAGCAGTCCTCAGGACAGGGTAAATACCTACGAGCAGTACTTC.

A remark on this clonotype: One base separates it from a far larger clone, so it is likely a read error. This likely comes from a read error, as the CDR3 has no conserved phenylalanine or tryptophan at its end. The DNA of the CDR3 is TGTGCCAGCAGACTAGCGGGAGGGCCCTACGAGCAGTACCTC. Translating gives CASRLAGGPYEQYL. This chain connects TRBV6-2 or TRBV6-3 to TRBJ2-7; 13 positions match TRBD2. J gave up 2 bases and V 6 bases, and 1 base lay outside the gene matches. Germline assignment: CDR1 MNHEY and CDR2 SVGEGT. The CDR3 length is 14 residues.

With regard to this clonotype: Because it lacks the conserved phenylalanine or tryptophan at the end, this CDR3 is likely a read error. The rearrangement joins TRBV13 to TRBJ2-7; TRBD2 might be the D (5 bases). The CDR3 extends over 14 amino acids. Germline V lookup: CDR1 PRHDT, CDR2 FYEKMQ (reference sequence). Trimming pared 6 bases from V and 1 base from J, leaving 13 bases between. The CDR3 loop reads CASSPSSGSYEQYL. In nucleotides, the CDR3 is TGTGCCAGCAGTCCCTCCAGCGGATCCTACGAGCAGTACCTC.

V is TRBV18 and J is TRBJ2-7, with a possible D match to TRBD2 (6 bases). From germline, CDR1 is KGHSH and CDR2 LQKENI. Trimming removed 3 bases at V and 5 bases at J, with 17 bases between. The CDR3 covers 15 residues. CDR3: CASSPDPGLENEQYF. DNA for the CDR3: TGTGCCAGCTCACCTGATCCGGGACTGGAGAACGAGCAGTACTTC.

This clonotype was picked up many times. The rearrangement links TRBV12-3 or TRBV12-4 to TRBJ1-5; 7 nucleotides match TRBD1. The CDR3 loop spans 15 amino acids. The V gene end was trimmed by 9 bases and the J gene end by 2 bases; junction bases not matched to a gene: 10. CDR3 in amino acids: CASGRTGGRNQPQHF. The CDR3, as DNA: TGTGCCAGTGGTAGGACAGGTGGGCGCAATCAGCCCCAGCATTTT.

The chain recombines TRBV12-3 or TRBV12-4 with TRBJ1-1; no clear D gene. The CDR3 is 13 amino acids. Trimming cost V 8 bases and J 7 bases, with 17 bases left between them. The CDR3: CASSSGSRIEAFF. The CDR3 DNA sequence: TGTGCCAGCTCTTCCGGGAGCAGAATTGAAGCTTTCTTT.

At least ten counts were recorded for this clonotype. V and J are TRBV15 and TRBJ1-4; maybe TRBD1 (5 bases). Germline V gene sequence: CDR1 LNHNV, CDR2 YYDKDF (reference sequence). Trimming left V 0 bases short and J 4 bases short, with 12 bases between. The CDR3 is made up of 16 amino acids. CDR3 protein: CATSRDYQGINEKLFF. DNA for the CDR3: TGTGCCACCAGCAGAGATTACCAGGGTATTAATGAAAAACTGTTTTTT.

In the case of this clonotype: A far larger clone is one base from this, pointing to a likely read error. The CDR3 reads CASSFLGTATNERLFF. The CDR3 region has the DNA TGTGCCAGCAGCTTCCTCGGGACAGCAACTAATGAAAGACTGTTTTTT. The gene calls are TRBV7-9 and TRBJ1-4, with TRBD1 matching 7 bases. Germline V lookup: CDR1 SEHNR, CDR2 FQNEAQ (reference sequence). CDR3 length equals 16 residues.

The chain links TRBV19 to TRBJ2-7; the D call may be TRBD1 or TRBD2 (5 bases each). This CDR3 contains 15 residues. CDR1 is LNHDA, CDR2 SQIVND, per germline (reference sequence). V was shortened by 9 bases and J by 1 base, with 19 bases between the two germline ends. The DNA of the CDR3 is TGTGCCAGAACCGGGTGGGGGAGTCGGTCCTACGAGCAGTACTTC. Residues: CARTGWGSRSYEQYF.

This clonotype has ten or more counts. The DNA for the CDR3 is TGCAGCGTGACCGTCGGCCTTTCCGTCGTGAACGAGCAGTACTTC. Its translation is CSVTVGLSVVNEQYF. V is TRBV29-1 and J is TRBJ2-7; D call uncertain. Per germline, CDR1 SQVTM and CDR2 ANQGSEA. The ends were cut back, 6 bases at V and 5 bases at J, with 23 bases in the middle. The CDR3 length is 15 residues.

The rearrangement links TRBV2 to TRBJ2-3; possible D gene TRBD2, 6 bases. V was trimmed by 2 bases and J by 4 bases, leaving 7 bases between them. CDR1 is SNHLY, CDR2 FYNNEI, per germline. This CDR3 contains 13 residues. The CDR3 nucleotides are TGTGCCAGCAGTGAATCGGGGGCAGATACGCAGTATTTT. Amino acids: CASSESGADTQYF.

On this clonotype: An end of the junction does not agree with germline; a read error may underlie this. The rearrangement links TRBV7-7 to TRBJ1-5; D may be TRBD1 (6 bases). Germline V lookup: CDR1 SSHAT, CDR2 FNYEAQ (reference sequence). The CDR3 totals 15 residues. The CDR3 sequence is CASSSRPGAHQPQHF. In DNA, the CDR3 is TGTGCTAGCAGCTCACGACCAGGGGCCCATCAGCCCCAGCATTTT.

This clonotype has a handful of counts. The chain carries TRBV5-8 and TRBJ1-4; D not certain. The germline V and J ends were trimmed by 1 base and 8 bases, with 12 bases remaining between them. Germline V CDR1 and CDR2: SGHTS, YDEGEE. The CDR3 is 14 amino acids. The CDR3 spells CASSLKRIGEKLFF. In nucleotides, the CDR3 is TGTGCCAGCAGCTTGAAGCGGATTGGCGAAAAACTGTTTTTT. Full variable domain (missing parts from reference TRBV5-8 and TRBJ1-4): EAGVTQSPTHLIKTRGQQATLRCSPISGHTSVYWYQQALGLGLQFLLWYDEGEERNRGNFPPRFSGRQFPNYSSELNVNALELEDSALYLCASSLKRIGEKLFFGSGTQLSVL.

The chain links TRBV4-2 to TRBJ1-6; no firm D call. Germline CDR1 and CDR2: LGHNA and YNFKEQ. The V end was cut by 0 bases, the J end by 10 bases, with 7 bases between. The CDR3 sequence is 13 residues long. CDR3 bases: TGTGCCAGCAGCCAAGATCTGGGCTCACCCCTCCACTTT. Translating it yields CASSQDLGSPLHF.

This clonotype has a count of ten or more. The chain links TRBV29-1 to TRBJ1-1; D may be TRBD1 (6 bases). Between the trimmed V and J ends, which lost 3 bases and 1 base, there was a span of 6 bases. CDR3 length: 12 residues. Per the germline V gene, CDR1 is SQVTM and CDR2 is ANQGSEA. The CDR3 is CSVETGNTEAFF. The CDR3 bases are TGCAGCGTTGAGACAGGGAACACTGAAGCTTTCTTT. The whole variable domain, filled in from reference TRBV29-1 and TRBJ1-1, reads SAVISQKPSRDICQRGTSLTIQCQVDSQVTMMFWYRQQPGQSLTLIATANQGSEATYESGFVIDKFPISRPNLTFSTLTVSNMSPEDSSIYLCSVETGNTEAFFGQGTRLTVV.